A selection of T cell receptor beta chains follows, all from one sample in a study of T cells after yellow fever vaccination. TCRdb used MiXCR to reprocess the 5' RACE reads, holding one entry per CDR3 protein. The sample records around 320,000 distinct CDR3 sequences, 3.5% to 5% being singletons. The sample consisted of PBMCs, taken 15 days after the yellow fever booster vaccination. These receptors all come from a man younger than 35 who received the YFV17D yellow fever vaccine. Each CDR3 is given without its conserved first and last residue.

V gene: TRBV9; CDR3 protein: ASSGSGALSYEQY
V gene: TRBV12-3/TRBV12-4; CDR3 protein: ASSTGVNQPQH
V gene: TRBV3-1; CDR3 protein: ASSPLAGASYEQY
V gene: TRBV12-3/TRBV12-4; CDR3 protein: ASSLRTSGFRNIQY
V gene: TRBV5-1; CDR3 protein: ASSLATSGSDTQY
V gene: TRBV6-6; CDR3 protein: ASYEGFGYT
V gene: TRBV7-2; CDR3 protein: ASSLTQGSNQPQH
V gene: TRBV12-2; CDR3 protein: ASRLVVLAGQKRMETQY
V gene: TRBV5-1; CDR3 protein: ASSRGEHYNEQF
V gene: TRBV3-1; CDR3 protein: ASSPENTGELF